Detailed here is one TCR beta chain. The method was immunoSEQ multiplex PCR; TCRdb's version includes in-frame clones alone and lacks a portion of them. The table has 45,000 to 70,000 clones, 86% seen once. This sample is part of a study of T cell responses to AZD1222 COVID-19 vaccine. The CDR3 is made up of 15 amino acids. The germline gives CDR1 LNHDA, CDR2 SQIVND (reference sequence). Trimming removed 6 bases from V and 0 bases from J; junction bases left unmatched: 5. The V call is TRBV19, the J call TRBJ2-1, with TRBD2 identical over 7 bases. This sequence originates from an adult in good health. The source was peripheral blood, collected on day 0 of AZD1222 vaccination. CDR3 sequence: CASSSSGGSYNEQFF. The CDR3 region has the DNA TGTGCCAGTAGCTCTAGCGGTGGCTCCTACAATGAGCAGTTCTTC.